This TCR beta chain originates from a study of blood T cells in healthy people across ages. About the research overall: Capturing about one barcoded beta molecule per two T cells was achieved by template switching.

Notes on this clonotype: The antigen is undetermined.

It was around 10 milliliters of peripheral blood that were drawn from each donor. Trimming pared 4 bases from V and 7 bases from J, leaving 19 bases between. This CDR3 is built from 15 residues. In germline, CDR1 is SGHTA, CDR2 FQGNSA. Findings and limits, study-wide: Diversity was estimated from one million T cells, and these estimates were considered underestimates.

A J-beta primer mix and a sample-barcoded 5' primer were used in a second PCR of roughly 6 to 11 cycles. Template switching added a 12-random-nucleotide identifier to every cDNA molecule. TCRdb independently ran MiXCR on the 5' RACE reads; one entry per CDR3 protein. The table has some 750,000 distinct CDR3 sequences, approximately 21% seen once; the top ten hold around 21%. The TCR sequence derives from a man in his 70s in good health. The specimen sequenced was blood. V usage is TRBV7-2 and J usage is TRBJ1-1; weak D call: TRBD1 (5 bases). The CDR3 nucleotides are TGTGCCAGCAGCTCCTGGGTGGGGCGGGGTGTTGAAGCTTTCTTT. Its protein product is CASSSWVGRGVEAFF.